Detailed here is one TCR beta chain. What it binds is not known. The trim removed 5 bases at V and 4 bases at J, leaving 15 bases unmatched. The CDR3 contains 17 residues. TCRdb re-derived calls from the 5' RACE reads in MiXCR, one entry per CDR3 protein. The repertoire consists of around 130,000 distinct CDR3 sequences, with approximately 15% occurring once and the leading ten covering approximately 15%. The data originate from a study of T-cell memory formation after mild COVID-19. Broader study findings: Largely, contracting CD4+ clones fell within CM and EM, and contracting CD8+ clones within EMRA. While clones contracting from day 15 to 85 were balanced between CD4 and CD8, later expanders leaned CD4+. For second-wave clones that peaked at day 37, SARS-CoV-2 specificity went unverified. Pre-infection memory showed some responding clones, and this suggested that cross-reactive memory joined.

This rearrangement joins TRBV12-3 or TRBV12-4 to TRBJ2-7; 9 bases align to TRBD1. This clonotype was obtained from an adult woman who had mild COVID-19 (a few samples of this study predate the infection). Cell type and time point are not known. The sequencing input was PBMCs or a T cell subset sorted from them (not recorded which). CDR3 DNA: TGTGCCAGCAGTCTCATGGCCGGGACAGGGTGGGCTTACGAGCAGTACTTC. Protein product: CASSLMAGTGWAYEQYF.